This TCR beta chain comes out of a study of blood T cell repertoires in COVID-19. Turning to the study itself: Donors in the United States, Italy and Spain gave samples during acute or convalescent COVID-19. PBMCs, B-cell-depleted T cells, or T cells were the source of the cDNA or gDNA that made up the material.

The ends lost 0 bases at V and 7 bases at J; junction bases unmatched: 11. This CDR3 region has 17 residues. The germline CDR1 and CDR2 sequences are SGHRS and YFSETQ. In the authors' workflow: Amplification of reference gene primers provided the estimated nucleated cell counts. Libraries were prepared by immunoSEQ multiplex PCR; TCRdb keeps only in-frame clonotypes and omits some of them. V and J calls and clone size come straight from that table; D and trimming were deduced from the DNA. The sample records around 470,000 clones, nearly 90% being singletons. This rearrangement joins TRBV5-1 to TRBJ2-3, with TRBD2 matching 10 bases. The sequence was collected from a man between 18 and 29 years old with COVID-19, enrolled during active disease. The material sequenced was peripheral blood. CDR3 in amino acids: CASSLGTRSGRGHTQYF. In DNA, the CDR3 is TGCGCCAGCAGCTTGGGTACTCGAAGCGGGAGGGGCCATACGCAGTATTTT.